The source of this T cell receptor (beta chain) is a study of neurological immune-mediated disorders. At the level of the study: Of about 34 multiple sclerosis patients, about 31 were relapsing-remitting and 3 secondary progressive.

V was cut by 8 bases and J by 5 bases, with 9 bases left in between. The CDR3 sequence is 11 residues long. Germline V gene data show CDR1 as MNHEY and CDR2 as SVGAGI. Time point of the sample: longitudinal time-point 3. One entry per CDR3 protein results from TCRdb running MiXCR on the 5' RACE reads. Of 84,000 or so distinct CDR3 sequences in the sample, roughly 4.3% were seen once. This clonotype was seen ten or more times. The TCR was taken from a woman in her sixties with multiple sclerosis. Input material: PBMCs. The V and J genes are TRBV6-5 and TRBJ1-1, with TRBD1 as a possible D gene (5 bases). CDR3 region: CASGRGTEAFF. CDR3 nucleotide sequence: TGTGCCAGCGGGAGGGGTACTGAAGCTTTCTTT.